The 15 T cell receptor beta chains presented below share a single source sample, sequenced in a study of cytomegalovirus exposure and HLA in healthy donors. PCR amplification relied on 60 Vbeta primers (plus 13 Jbeta primers). Profiled with immunoSEQ multiplex PCR; TCRdb holds only in-frame clones, not every one. The sample yields 130,000 to 150,000 clones, roughly 80% seen once. The material sequenced was PBMCs. Receptors originate from a man aged 40-55 years in good health and CMV-seropositive.

This clone was seen just once. The rearrangement uses TRBV18 and TRBJ1-4; 8 nucleotides align to TRBD1. Losses at the gene ends were 4 bases for V and 7 bases for J; bases not matched to a gene: 5. The CDR3 length is 14 residues. Germline V gene lookup returns CDR1 KGHSH and CDR2 LQKENI. CDR3 protein: CASSLRTGTEKLFF. The CDR3 DNA reads as TGTGCCAGCTCACTACGGACAGGGACTGAAAAACTGTTTTTT.

The table lists this clone with a count of one. The chain is built from TRBV18 and TRBJ1-1; no reliable D call. V lost 6 bases to trimming and J lost 2 bases, with 16 bases between them. This CDR3 region has 15 residues. The V gene's germline CDR1 is KGHSH and CDR2 LQKENI. The CDR3 loop reads CASSLTGKSNTEAFF. CDR3 DNA sequence: TGTGCCAGCTCGTTAACGGGGAAATCTAACACTGAAGCTTTCTTT.

The J gene is TRBJ1-5, the V gene TRBV6-8; TRBD1 aligns across 8 bases. V gave up 4 bases and J gave up 2 bases; unmatched junction bases: 10. CDR3 length: 17 residues. Looked up from germline, CDR1 is MNHGY and CDR2 is SAAAGT. The CDR3 DNA follows: TGTGCCAGCAGTTCCGACTCGGACAGGGATGGCAATCAGCCCCAGCATTTT. Amino acid sequence: CASSSDSDRDGNQPQHF.

Here the CDR3 DNA reads TGTGCCAGCAGCTCAGGGAGGGGTAGCAATCAGCCCCAGCATTTT. Translation: CASSSGRGSNQPQHF. V is TRBV11-2 and J is TRBJ1-5; tentatively, D is TRBD1 (5 bases). V lost 4 bases and J 0 bases, leaving 10 bases between the germline ends. The CDR3 length is 15 residues. CDR1 SGHAT and CDR2 FQNNGV come from the germline V gene.

Comment on this clone: Sequence at one end of the junction differs from germline and may be a read error. V and J are TRBV27 and TRBJ1-5, with D possibly TRBD1 on 6 matching bases. Looked up from germline, CDR1 is MNHEY and CDR2 is SMNVEV (reference sequence). This CDR3 spans 14 amino acids. The CDR3 bases are TGTGCCAGCAACCCGGGACATAGCAATCGGCCCCAGCATTTT. This gives the protein CASNPGHSNRPQHF.

The chain is built from TRBV5-8 and TRBJ1-5, with 10 bases that match TRBD1. Germline V CDR1 and CDR2: SGHTS, YDEGEE. Germline trimming cut 4 bases from V and 4 bases from J; bases unmatched to any gene: 5. The CDR3 contains 15 residues. CDR3 amino acids: CASSHGQGENQPQHF. CDR3 coding DNA: TGTGCCAGCAGCCATGGACAGGGGGAAAATCAGCCCCAGCATTTT.

The table lists this clone with a few counts. The J gene is TRBJ1-1, the V gene TRBV19; D not certain. The germline V gene encodes CDR1 LNHDA and CDR2 SQIVND (reference sequence). This CDR3 comprises 12 residues. Trimming removed 6 bases at V and 4 bases at J, with 9 bases between. The chain's CDR3 is CASRQHGTEAFF. CDR3 nucleotides: TGTGCCAGTAGACAGCATGGCACTGAAGCTTTCTTT. Full variable domain (missing parts from reference TRBV19 and TRBJ1-1): DGGITQSPKYLFRKEGQNVTLSCEQNLNHDAMYWYRQDPGQGLRLIYYSQIVNDFQKGDIAEGYSVSREKKESFPLTVTSAQKNPTAFYLCASRQHGTEAFFGQGTRLTVV.

This chain connects TRBV6-1 to TRBJ1-6; no reliable D call. The germline CDR1 and CDR2 sequences are MNHNS and SASEGT. The CDR3 has 17 amino acids. Trimming shortened V by 4 bases and J by 2 bases, and 15 bases separated the two germline ends. CDR3 nucleotides: TGTGCCAGCAGTGCCCCAACTGGAGGGACCTATAATTCACCCCTCCACTTT. This sequence encodes CASSAPTGGTYNSPLHF.

This clone appeared a single time. The genes are TRBV6-1 and TRBJ2-1; 11 bases map to TRBD2. This CDR3 is built from 14 residues. V trimming: 7 bases; J trimming: 7 bases; junction bases outside the gene matches: 6. Germline CDR1 MNHNS, CDR2 SASEGT. The CDR3 loop is CASTLAGVSNEQFF. The DNA for the CDR3 is TGTGCCAGCACACTAGCGGGAGTCAGTAATGAGCAGTTCTTC.

The chain combines TRBV6-5 with TRBJ1-2; TRBD1 aligns across 7 bases. This CDR3 region has 14 residues. Germline lookup yields CDR1 MNHEY and CDR2 SVGAGI. V lost 5 bases and J lost 8; bases outside the gene matches: 11. CDR3: CASSITGARGGYTF. For the CDR3, the DNA is TGTGCCAGCAGTATTACAGGGGCACGAGGAGGCTACACCTTC.

The chain is built from TRBV6-6 and TRBJ2-7; D possibly corresponds to TRBD1 (5 bases). The V gene lost 7 bases and the J gene lost 3 bases, with 7 bases spanning the gap. CDR1 is MNHNY, CDR2 SVGAGI, per germline (reference sequence). This CDR3 spans 11 amino acids. The CDR3 protein is CASKDSYEQYF. Written as DNA, the CDR3 is TGTGCCAGCAAAGACAGCTACGAGCAGTACTTC.

The chain couples TRBV10-2 to TRBJ2-5, with 9 positions matching TRBD1. This CDR3 has 16 residues. Trimming at V came to 7 bases and at J to 1 base, leaving 10 bases not matched to a gene. CDR1 and CDR2 (germline): WSHSY, SAAADI. The CDR3 here is CASTDRHRGPQETQYF. The CDR3 DNA reads TGCGCCAGCACCGACAGACACAGGGGGCCCCAAGAGACCCAGTACTTC.

This clone was found a few times. The chain links TRBV9 to TRBJ2-7; 10 positions agree with TRBD1. The ends lost 6 bases at V and 2 bases at J; junction bases unmatched: 8. This CDR3 is 15 amino acids long. The germline CDR1 and CDR2 sequences are SGDLS and YYNGEE. CDR3 sequence: CASTTRDRGPYEQYF. CDR3 nucleotide sequence: TGTGCCAGCACGACCCGGGACAGGGGTCCCTACGAGCAGTACTTC.

The chain's CDR3 is CASTKAGGGLGYTF. CDR3 sequence (DNA): TGTGCCAGCACCAAAGCAGGGGGCGGCCTTGGCTACACCTTC. This sequence joins TRBV27 and TRBJ1-2; 8 positions agree with TRBD1. The CDR3 has 14 amino acids. CDR1 is MNHEY, CDR2 SMNVEV, per germline (reference sequence). J was trimmed by 7 bases and V by 7 bases; bases with no gene match: 11.

V usage is TRBV5-1 and J usage is TRBJ2-3; D gene ambiguous. Trimming shortened V by 0 bases and J by 5 bases, and 19 bases separated the two germline ends. Germline V lookup: CDR1 SGHRS, CDR2 YFSETQ. The CDR3 length is 17 residues. This chain's CDR3 is CASSLVAGPPVVDTQYF. The CDR3, as DNA: TGCGCCAGCAGCTTGGTGGCTGGGCCACCAGTGGTAGATACGCAGTATTTT.